In its sample, the clone carrying this T cell receptor (beta chain) was seen many times. The antigen remains unidentified. The data belong to a study of T cells after yellow fever vaccination. Whole-study findings and limits: Contamination of FACS-sorted repertoires by abundant clonotypes from the bulk population could occur. When the response was secondary, it was weaker but reached its peak faster, day 5 versus 15. Booster sampling recovered most clones from primary vaccination (approximately 97% CD4, roughly 90% CD8).

UMIs and a universal primer site were added when TCR cDNA was made by 5'RACE template switching. MiXCR, applied by TCRdb to the 5' RACE reads, yields one record per CDR3 protein. The repertoire holds roughly 340,000 distinct CDR3 sequences, with over 8% as singletons. V lost 5 bases and J lost 0, with 19 bases in between. The CDR3 is 17 residues long. The receptor comes from a young man who received the YFV17D yellow fever vaccine. The chain uses TRBV12-3 or TRBV12-4 and TRBJ1-1; D might be TRBD1 (6 bases). Here the sequenced sample was PBMCs, taken on the day of the first yellow fever vaccination. The CDR3 nucleotides read TGTGCCAGCAGTCCTCCCGGACAGTCGAGTTTGAACACTGAAGCTTTCTTT. This translates into CASSPPGQSSLNTEAFF.